This TCR beta chain stems from a study of Ad26.COV2.S vaccination and SARS-CoV-2 variants. Study background: Into the muscle, Ad26.COV2.S was dosed once or twice, 56 days apart.

Here immunoSEQ multiplex PCR was the method, and the copy in TCRdb shows in-frame clones only, minus some. The repertoire holds under 550,000 clones, with approximately 87% as singletons. CDR3 size: 14 residues. The germline V gene encodes CDR1 LNHDA and CDR2 SQIVND (reference sequence). V lost 7 bases to trimming and J lost 1 base, with 11 bases between them. This clone was picked up one time. Its antigen is not known. Treatment given: approximately 18 received Ad26.COV2.S at low or high dose, single or two shots; several received placebo; per-sample allocation not given. The samples date from day 63 after the first vaccine or placebo injection. Expressing Wuhan-strain SARS-CoV-2 spike, an Ad26 vector served as the vaccine. General study points: It was vaccine recipients, not placebo recipients, who had the higher spike-specific TCR breadth.

The receptor comes from a person aged 18-65 years who received the Ad26.COV2.S COVID-19 vaccine or a placebo. The chain carries TRBV19 and TRBJ1-5, with a possible D match to TRBD1 (6 bases). Specimen: peripheral blood, collected in a trial of Ad26.COV2.S vaccine versus placebo. The CDR3 is CASTTGQSNQPQHF. The CDR3 DNA reads TGTGCCAGTACTACTGGACAGAGCAATCAGCCCCAGCATTTT.